One and the same sample provided the 32 T cell receptor beta chains below, sequenced in a study of T cell responses to AZD1222 COVID-19 vaccine. The repertoire was sequenced with immunoSEQ multiplex PCR; TCRdb's copy has only in-frame clones and lacks some. The sample lists 95,000 to 150,000 clones, about 90% occurring once. This specimen consisted of peripheral blood, obtained 28 days after the second AZD1222 dose. Receptors were obtained from an adult who received the AZD1222 COVID-19 vaccine.

This chain connects TRBV2 to TRBJ2-1; TRBD1 aligns across 8 bases. CDR3 size: 14 residues. The germline V gene has CDR1 SNHLY and CDR2 FYNNEI. V dropped 8 bases and J dropped 3; count of bases not matched to a gene: 6. CDR3 in amino acids: CASADRGLYNEQFF. The CDR3, as DNA: TGTGCCAGCGCCGACAGGGGACTCTACAATGAGCAGTTCTTC.

This clone showed up just a few times. The V and J genes are TRBV2 and TRBJ1-1, with D uncertain. Trimming removed 5 bases at V and 5 bases at J, with 12 bases between. CDR3 length: 13 amino acids. Germline V CDR1 and CDR2: SNHLY, FYNNEI. CDR3 in amino acids: CASSIGERTEAFF. Here the CDR3 DNA reads TGTGCCAGCAGTATCGGGGAGCGGACTGAAGCTTTCTTT.

The chain combines TRBV7-2 with TRBJ1-1; D is uncertain. Germline V gene sequence: CDR1 SGHTA, CDR2 FQGNSA. CDR3 length: 13 residues. Trimming took 3 bases from V and 7 from J, leaving 12 bases between them. The CDR3 protein is CASSFGRINEAFF. The DNA for the CDR3 is TGTGCCAGCAGCTTCGGACGTATAAATGAAGCTTTCTTT.

The chain has TRBV28 and TRBJ2-5; 13 nucleotides line up with TRBD2. The CDR3 consists of 16 residues. Germline CDR1 is MDHEN and CDR2 is SYDVKM. Germline trimming cut 6 bases from V and 5 bases from J; bases unmatched to any gene: 9. The CDR3 loop is CASSPTSGRAEETQYF. The CDR3 DNA sequence: TGTGCCAGCAGCCCTACTAGCGGGAGGGCCGAGGAGACCCAGTACTTC.

This chain uses TRBV9 with TRBJ2-7, with a weak D call TRBD1 (5 bases). The CDR3 length is 11 residues. Trimming left V 9 bases short and J 5 bases short, with 12 bases between. CDR1 and CDR2 (germline): SGDLS, YYNGEE. This chain's CDR3 is CATGPNHEQYF. DNA of the CDR3: TGTGCCACAGGGCCAAACCACGAGCAGTACTTC.

The chain combines TRBV5-4 with TRBJ2-2; D ambiguous. The CDR3 is 17 residues long. The germline V gene encodes CDR1 SGHNT and CDR2 YYREEE (reference sequence). Trimming took 5 bases from V and 2 from J, leaving 19 bases between them. The CDR3 DNA sequence: TGTGCCAGCAGTCTCCATCCGGGTCCTCAAAACACCGGGGAGCTGTTTTTT. Amino acid sequence: CASSLHPGPQNTGELFF. Together with reference TRBV5-4 and TRBJ2-2, the CDR3 gives the full variable domain: ETGVTQSPTHLIKTRGQQVTLRCSSQSGHNTVSWYQQALGQGPQFIFQYYREEENGRGNFPPRFSGLQFPNYSSELNVNALELDDSALYLCASSLHPGPQNTGELFFGEGSRLTVL.

CDR3 bases: TGCGCCAGCAGCCAAGTCGTGGGGGGGTCGGATGAGCAGTTCTTC. Its protein is CASSQVVGGSDEQFF. V gene TRBV4-1 combines with J gene TRBJ2-1, with 7 bases aligning to TRBD2. Germline V CDR1 and CDR2: MGHRA, YSYEKL. The length of the CDR3 is 15 residues. The V and J ends lost 1 base and 8 bases, in that order; junction bases with no gene match: 8.

This clone was picked up one time. V is TRBV23-1 and J is TRBJ1-5, with D maybe TRBD1 (5 bases). TRBV23-1 is an ORF, with its function uncertain. The CDR3 is made up of 18 amino acids. V shed 0 bases and J shed 0 bases, with 15 bases lying between them. The CDR3 region is CASSQSRGRESSNQPQHF. The CDR3 nucleotides read TGCGCCAGCAGTCAATCGCGGGGGAGGGAAAGTAGCAATCAGCCCCAGCATTTT.

This chain connects TRBV2 to TRBJ2-7; D possibly matches TRBD1 or TRBD2 (10 bases each). CDR3 size: 15 residues. The germline V gene encodes CDR1 SNHLY and CDR2 FYNNEI. V lost 6 bases and J lost 6, with 21 bases in between. The CDR3 here is CASSGQGGLAPEQYF. The CDR3 nucleotides read TGTGCCAGCAGCGGACAGGGGGGACTAGCGCCCGAGCAGTACTTC.

The chain is built from TRBV28 and TRBJ1-5, with TRBD1 matching 11 bases. Trimming cost V 6 bases and J 3 bases; bases outside gene matches: 7. The CDR3 has 16 amino acids. Germline V gene sequence: CDR1 MDHEN, CDR2 SYDVKM. CDR3 sequence: CASSPGTGGNNQPQHF. The CDR3 coding sequence is TGTGCCAGCAGCCCCGGGACAGGGGGTAACAATCAGCCCCAGCATTTT.

The rearrangement links TRBV10-1 to TRBJ2-7; D possibly matches TRBD1 or TRBD2 (5 bases each). This CDR3 comprises 14 residues. V lost 5 bases and J lost 5, with 16 bases in between. Germline V gene data show CDR1 as WNHNN and CDR2 as SYGVQD (reference sequence). As DNA, the CDR3 is TGCGCCAGCAGTCGACGGGACCGGTTGGACGAGCAGTACTTC. Its protein product is CASSRRDRLDEQYF.

The rearrangement uses TRBV4-1 and TRBJ1-4, with no clear D. This CDR3 spans 15 amino acids. V shed 2 bases and J shed 7 bases, with 14 bases lying between them. Germline V gene data show CDR1 as MGHRA and CDR2 as YSYEKL. The CDR3 region is CASSQQYFETEKLFF. In DNA, the CDR3 is TGCGCCAGCAGCCAACAATATTTTGAGACTGAAAAACTGTTTTTT.

The J gene is TRBJ2-7, the V gene TRBV7-9; the D gene is possibly TRBD1 (6 bases). The CDR3 contains 16 residues. Germline CDR1 reads SEHNR; CDR2 reads FQNEAQ (reference sequence). Trimming cost V 5 bases and J 4 bases, with 21 bases left between them. The CDR3 DNA reads as TGTGCCAGCAGCCACGGCGGGCCAGGGGACCTTTACGAGCAGTACTTC. Its translation is CASSHGGPGDLYEQYF.

CDR3 residues: CASSLTGTGEQFEAFF. The CDR3 nucleotides are TGTGCCAGCTCACTCACCGGGACAGGAGAACAATTTGAAGCTTTCTTT. This chain uses TRBV18 with TRBJ1-1; 8 bases match TRBD1. CDR3 length equals 16 residues. Germline V lookup: CDR1 KGHSH, CDR2 LQKENI. After removal of 4 bases from V and 7 bases from J, the junction contained 14 bases not matched to a gene.

The chain combines TRBV3-1 (or the pseudogene TRBV3-2) with TRBJ1-1; D call uncertain. V was shortened by 4 bases and J by 1 base, with 13 bases between the two germline ends. Germline CDR1 is LGHDT and CDR2 is YNNKEL (reference sequence). CDR3 length: 15 amino acids. The CDR3 protein is CASSPSEGKNTEAFF. The CDR3 DNA is TGTGCCAGCAGCCCCTCAGAAGGCAAGAACACTGAAGCTTTCTTT.

The chain joins TRBV18 to TRBJ2-3, with D possibly matching TRBD2 (6 bases). The CDR3 has 15 residues. CDR1 and CDR2 (germline): KGHSH, LQKENI. Trimming removed 4 bases from V and 2 bases from J, with 13 bases in between. CDR3 nucleotide sequence: TGTGCCAGCTCACTTACCGGGAGTCACACAGATACGCAGTATTTT. As protein: CASSLTGSHTDTQYF.

The chain joins TRBV6-6 to TRBJ1-3, with D uncertain. The V end lost 6 bases, the J end lost 2 bases, and 14 bases lay between the germline ends. There are 15 residues in the CDR3. In germline, CDR1 is MNHNY, CDR2 SVGAGI (reference sequence). CDR3 bases: TGTGCCAGCAGCCCTCCCGGGGAAACTGGAAACACCATATATTTT. Its translation: CASSPPGETGNTIYF.

The count of this clone is one. The V call is TRBV6-6, the J call TRBJ2-1; 12 bases agree with TRBD2. The CDR3 is made up of 17 amino acids. From germline, CDR1 is MNHNY and CDR2 SVGAGI (reference sequence). Unmatched junction bases numbered 10, after V lost 5 bases and J lost 5 bases. In DNA, the CDR3 is TGTGCCAGCAGTCTCTTCATCCGGACTAGCGGGAACAATGAGCAGTTCTTC. Its translation is CASSLFIRTSGNNEQFF.

V is TRBV28 and J is TRBJ1-1; D is undetermined. With 2 bases removed from V and 5 bases from J, the gap between germline ends came to 9 bases. The CDR3 contains 13 residues. Per the germline V gene, CDR1 is MDHEN and CDR2 is SYDVKM. CDR3 nucleotide sequence: TGTGCCAGCAGTTTAGGTTGGAAGACTGAAGCTTTCTTT. It translates to CASSLGWKTEAFF.

This chain connects TRBV7-8 to TRBJ1-3, with unresolved D. Germline V CDR1 and CDR2: SGHVS, FQNEAQ. V gave up 0 bases and J gave up 3 bases, with 9 bases separating them. The CDR3 is 15 amino acids. The DNA of the CDR3 is TGTGCCAGCAGCTTAGCGCGTCAGTTTGGAAACACCATATATTTT. It specifies CASSLARQFGNTIYF.

The gene calls are TRBV4-1 and TRBJ2-3; D is ambiguous. CDR3 length: 16 residues. Trimming left V 1 base short and J 1 base short, with 12 bases between. The germline gives CDR1 MGHRA, CDR2 YSYEKL. CDR3 in amino acids: CASSQVPTVGTDTQYF. The CDR3 DNA reads TGCGCCAGCAGCCAAGTGCCCACTGTCGGCACAGATACGCAGTATTTT.

The V gene is TRBV21-1, the J gene TRBJ2-1; no check of the table's D call, TRBD1, against the DNA was made. TRBV21-1 counts as a pseudogene. The CDR3 covers 16 residues. Written as DNA, the CDR3 is TGTGCCAGCAGCAAAGGGGACAGGGGGCTGTTTGGTGAGCAGTTCTTC. This gives the protein CASSKGDRGLFGEQFF.

This chain links TRBV5-4 with TRBJ1-2; D uncertain. Germline assignment: CDR1 SGHNT and CDR2 YYREEE (reference sequence). Trimming shortened V by 4 bases and J by 2 bases, and 12 bases separated the two germline ends. CDR3 size: 14 residues. CDR3 amino acids: CASSMAPANYGYTF. CDR3 nucleotides: TGTGCCAGCAGCATGGCCCCCGCCAACTATGGCTACACCTTC.

The J gene is TRBJ2-5, the V gene TRBV7-9, with TRBD1 matching 9 bases. V gave up 8 bases and J gave up 5 bases; unmatched junction bases: 12. Germline V gene data show CDR1 as SEHNR and CDR2 as FQNEAQ (reference sequence). The CDR3 loop spans 15 amino acids. CDR3 sequence reads: CASDNRGQGGETQYF. CDR3 nucleotides: TGTGCCAGCGACAACCGGGGACAGGGTGGGGAGACCCAGTACTTC.

The chain employs TRBV6-2 or TRBV6-3 and TRBJ1-5; D is unresolved. Germline CDR1 and CDR2: MNHEY and SVGEGT. V gave up 4 bases and J gave up 7 bases, with 14 bases separating them. The CDR3 has 14 amino acids. DNA of the CDR3: TGTGCCAGCAGTTCGGCGCAAGCTTTCCAGCCCCAGCATTTT. This encodes CASSSAQAFQPQHF.

The chain has TRBV7-2 and TRBJ1-2, with 7 bases fitting TRBD1. The CDR3 runs 15 residues. V lost 5 bases and J lost 4; bases outside the gene matches: 10. Germline CDR1 SGHTA, CDR2 FQGNSA. CDR3 in DNA: TGTGCCAGCAGCGGCACGGGGACAGCATCCTATGGCTACACCTTC. This codes for CASSGTGTASYGYTF.

The chain combines TRBV5-1 with TRBJ2-3; the match to TRBD2 covers 12 bases. V shed 3 bases and J 7 bases; nucleotides not matched to a gene: 6. This CDR3 is built from 15 residues. Germline CDR1 reads SGHRS; CDR2 reads YFSETQ. The CDR3 spells CASSSSGGALYTQYF. CDR3 bases: TGCGCCAGCAGCTCTAGCGGGGGGGCCCTCTATACGCAGTATTTT.

The chain links TRBV6-5 to TRBJ1-2; D not resolved. Germline CDR1 reads MNHEY; CDR2 reads SVGAGI. Trimming took off 8 bases at V and 1 base at J, with 11 bases between the two ends. There are 13 residues in the CDR3. The CDR3 DNA reads as TGTGCCAGCTCGTCGTCGCTTAACTATGGCTACACCTTC. Its protein product is CASSSSLNYGYTF.

This clone was picked up a small number of times. The CDR3 nucleotides read TGCAGCGTTGAAGAGGAGTGGTTCGGCTACACCTTC. Protein product: CSVEEEWFGYTF. This chain connects TRBV29-1 to TRBJ1-2, with D hard to call. Trimming removed 0 bases from V and 8 bases from J, with 10 bases in between. Germline V lookup: CDR1 SQVTM, CDR2 ANQGSEA. CDR3 length: 12 residues.

The V and J genes are TRBV11-1 and TRBJ1-2, with D hard to call. The CDR3 extends over 12 amino acids. Germline V CDR1 and CDR2: SGHAT, FQDESV (reference sequence). V was cut by 3 bases and J by 7 bases, with 9 bases left in between. The CDR3 loop is CASSLGGSGYTF. In nucleotides, the CDR3 is TGTGCCAGCAGCTTGGGCGGTAGTGGCTACACCTTC.

This chain links TRBV11-3 with TRBJ2-1, with D uncertain. V lost 4 bases to trimming and J lost 6 bases, with 10 bases between them. This CDR3 is 13 amino acids long. Germline-derived CDR1 and CDR2 are SGHNT and YENEEA. The CDR3 sequence: CASSSTMGNEQFF. Here the CDR3 DNA reads TGTGCCAGCAGCTCAACCATGGGCAATGAGCAGTTCTTC.

This chain joins TRBV19 and TRBJ1-2, with 7 positions matching TRBD1. The CDR3 spans 15 residues. The germline CDR1 and CDR2 sequences are LNHDA and SQIVND (reference sequence). Trimming at V came to 5 bases and at J to 5 bases, leaving 11 bases not matched to a gene. The CDR3 nucleotides read TGTGCCAGTAGTCGCGACAGGGCTTTATCTTATGGCTACACCTTC. It translates to CASSRDRALSYGYTF.